A single sample is the source of the 8 T cell receptor beta chains below, sequenced in a study of shared T cell receptors in the human thymus. TCRdb's copy holds only in-frame clones and misses some; the assay was immunoSEQ multiplex PCR. The sample yields about 610,000 clones, over 75% seen once. This sample also appeared in a second study, on human thymus T cells.

Specimen: thymocytes. The source is a boy under two years old with a congenital heart defect.

The chain joins TRBV27 to TRBJ2-7; D is possibly TRBD1 (5 bases). The CDR3 consists of 13 residues. CDR1 is MNHEY and CDR2 is SMNVEV in the germline V gene (reference sequence). V was trimmed by 6 bases and J by 4 bases, leaving 13 bases between them. This chain's CDR3 is CASRDFREYEQYF. DNA of the CDR3: TGTGCCAGCAGAGACTTCAGGGAATACGAGCAGTACTTC.

This chain uses TRBV4-2 with TRBJ1-1; 9 bases are shared with TRBD1. The CDR3 spans 17 residues. The ends lost 1 base at V and 1 base at J; junction bases unmatched: 7. Per the germline V gene, CDR1 is LGHNA and CDR2 is YNFKEQ. This CDR3 is CASSQVPPGQGNTEAFF. CDR3 nucleotides: TGTGCCAGCAGCCAAGTTCCGCCGGGACAGGGGAACACTGAAGCTTTCTTT.

This chain joins TRBV27 and TRBJ2-3; D might be TRBD2 (5 bases). Germline CDR1 MNHEY, CDR2 SMNVEV (reference sequence). V was shortened by 6 bases and J by 5 bases, with 33 bases between the two germline ends. CDR3 length: 20 residues. The CDR3, as DNA: TGTGCCAGCAGCCGGCCAGGAGAGAGGGTCTCTCACGGTGGAGGAGATACGCAGTATTTT. This translates into CASSRPGERVSHGGGDTQYF.

This chain links TRBV6-1 with TRBJ1-2; a weak D match, TRBD1 (5 bases). V lost 6 bases, J lost 1 base, and 12 bases lay in between. Germline V CDR1 and CDR2: MNHNS, SASEGT. CDR3 length equals 14 residues. The CDR3 sequence: CASSDSQGNYGYTF. The DNA of the CDR3 is TGTGCCAGCAGCGACAGCCAGGGTAACTATGGCTACACCTTC.

CDR3 protein: CASRRTDSPLHF. The CDR3 bases are TGTGCCAGCAGAAGGACTGATTCACCCCTCCACTTT. The chain joins TRBV6-1 to TRBJ1-6; D is uncertain. V was trimmed by 6 bases and J by 8 bases, leaving 8 bases between them. Germline CDR1 MNHNS, CDR2 SASEGT. The length of the CDR3 is 12 residues.

The chain uses TRBV5-1 and TRBJ2-7; a weak D match, TRBD1 (6 bases). Germline V gene data show CDR1 as SGHRS and CDR2 as YFSETQ. The CDR3 is 14 amino acids. Trimming left V 0 bases short and J 0 bases short, with 7 bases between. CDR3 nucleotide sequence: TGCGCCAGCAGCTTGGGGACAGTCTCCTACGAGCAGTACTTC. Translation gives CASSLGTVSYEQYF.

The rearrangement links TRBV9 to TRBJ2-1, with unresolved D. CDR1 SGDLS and CDR2 YYNGEE come from the germline V gene. Trimming took 0 bases from V and 8 from J, leaving 9 bases between them. The CDR3 has 13 amino acids. CDR3 in DNA: TGTGCCAGCAGCGTAGTGCACAGTCATGAGCAGTTCTTC. Its translation is CASSVVHSHEQFF. Complete variable domain (other parts from reference TRBV9 and TRBJ2-1): DSGVTQTPKHLITATGQRVTLRCSPRSGDLSVYWYQQSLDQGLQFLIQYYNGEERAKGNILERFSAQQFPDLHSELNLSSLELGDSALYFCASSVVHSHEQFFGPGTRLTVL.

The chain carries TRBV6-1 and TRBJ2-2, with TRBD1 matching over 10 bases. From germline, CDR1 is MNHNS and CDR2 SASEGT. Trimming at V came to 6 bases and at J to 1 base, leaving 2 bases not matched to a gene. The CDR3 is made up of 15 amino acids. CDR3 protein: CASRGDRGNTGELFF. CDR3 sequence (DNA): TGTGCCAGCAGAGGGGACAGGGGGAACACCGGGGAGCTGTTTTTT.